This TCR beta chain was observed in a study of radiotherapy plus CTLA-4 blockade in lung cancer. Note on this clone: Its antigen is unknown.

Study-wide results and caveats: After radiotherapy and ipilimumab, tumor-derived clones expanded in peripheral blood.

With ipilimumab providing CTLA-4 blockade, focal radiation was administered to patients who had chemo-refractory metastatic non-small-cell lung cancer. Sequenced by immunoSEQ multiplex PCR; TCRdb stores in-frame clones only, minus some. The sample has 60,000 to 70,000 clones, approximately 80% seen once. With 4 bases removed from V and 2 bases from J, the gap between germline ends came to 8 bases. The CDR3 covers 14 residues. The V gene's germline CDR1 is SNHLY and CDR2 FYNNEI. The sequencing here drew on peripheral blood, taken from a patient treated with radiotherapy plus ipilimumab. The rearrangement joins TRBV2 to TRBJ1-4; D unclear. This clonotype originated in a human donor with non-small cell lung cancer who had a partial response to radiotherapy plus ipilimumab. This chain's CDR3 is CASSGGSTNEKLFF. The CDR3 DNA reads TGTGCCAGCAGTGGAGGTTCGACTAATGAAAAACTGTTTTTT.